Included here is one T cell receptor (beta chain) sequence, with context. This CDR3 contains 15 residues. Trimming cost V 0 bases and J 4 bases, with 10 bases left between them. From germline, CDR1 is SGDLS and CDR2 YYNGEE. Authors' data handling: Reference gene primer amplification gave estimated nucleated cell counts. Assay: immunoSEQ multiplex PCR; the TCRdb copy retains only in-frame clones and omits some. V, J and clone size were drawn from that table, and D and trimming were deduced from the DNA. The repertoire holds 160,000 or so clones, with about 89% as singletons. The entry originates in a study of blood T cell repertoires in COVID-19. Study-level background: The United States, Italy and Spain supplied acute and convalescent COVID-19 samples. Sources were T cells, B-cell-depleted T cells, or PBMCs; the material itself was cDNA or gDNA.

Input material: peripheral blood. The origin of this receptor is a man in his 60s with acute or convalescent COVID-19. The chain couples TRBV9 to TRBJ1-4; D might be TRBD1 (6 bases). The CDR3, as DNA: TGTGCCAGCAGCGTAGAAGACAGGAATAATGAAAAACTGTTTTTT. Protein product: CASSVEDRNNEKLFF.